This record covers a single TCR beta chain. Antigen unknown. The CDR3 is 16 residues long. V gave up 1 base and J gave up 0 bases, with 12 bases separating them. In germline, CDR1 is LGHNA, CDR2 YSLEER. Each CDR3 protein gets one entry after TCRdb re-called the reads with MiXCR. The data hold under 450,000 distinct CDR3 sequences, with about a third observed a single time. These data belong to a study of T cell repertoires in cytomegalovirus infection. Study-level background: Signatures in public TCR beta sequences pointed to both CMV infection and matching HLA type.

Study-wide results and limits: Identification of carriers of CMV plus the relevant HLA was performed using cumulative public TCR beta family frequency.

The sample in question was cultured PBMCs, obtained from culture after CMV antigen stimulation. The receptor was derived from a human donor in good health (CMV status not recorded). Some clones in this sample may be carry-over from other donors' samples. The chain is built from TRBV4-3 and TRBJ1-2; D unclear. CDR3 in amino acids: CASSQGDQLSNYGYTF. The CDR3 DNA is TGCGCCAGCAGCCAAGGGGATCAGCTATCTAACTATGGCTACACCTTC.